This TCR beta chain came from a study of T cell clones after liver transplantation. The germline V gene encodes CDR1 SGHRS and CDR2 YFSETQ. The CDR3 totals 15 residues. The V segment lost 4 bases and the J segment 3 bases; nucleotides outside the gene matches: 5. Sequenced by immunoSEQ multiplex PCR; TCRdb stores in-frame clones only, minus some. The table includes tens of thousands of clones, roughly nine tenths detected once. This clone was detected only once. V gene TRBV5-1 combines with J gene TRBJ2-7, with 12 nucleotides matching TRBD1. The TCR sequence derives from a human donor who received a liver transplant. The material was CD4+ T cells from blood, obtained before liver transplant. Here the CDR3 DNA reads TGCGCCAGCAGCCCGGGACAGGGGGCGTTCTACGAGCAGTACTTC. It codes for CASSPGQGAFYEQYF.